This section outlines one T cell receptor beta chain sequence together with its context. The data originate from a study of blood T cell repertoires in COVID-19. This CDR3 has 15 amino acids. V shed 2 bases and J shed 5 bases, with 16 bases lying between them. Germline values: CDR1 SGHDT, CDR2 YYEEEE. Cohorts were determined from participant-reported clinical history. The assay was immunoSEQ multiplex PCR, and TCRdb's table has in-frame clones only and misses some. This sample has around 180,000 clones, with roughly 77% found just once. The sample consisted of PBMCs or T cells enriched from blood (not recorded which). The TCR comes from a woman in her fifties or sixties with acute COVID-19. The chain employs TRBV5-6 and TRBJ2-5, with a tentative D call TRBD1 (5 bases). The CDR3 nucleotides are TGTGCCAGCAGCTTCCCCAGGGATATGAGGGAGACCCAGTACTTC. Translation gives CASSFPRDMRETQYF.